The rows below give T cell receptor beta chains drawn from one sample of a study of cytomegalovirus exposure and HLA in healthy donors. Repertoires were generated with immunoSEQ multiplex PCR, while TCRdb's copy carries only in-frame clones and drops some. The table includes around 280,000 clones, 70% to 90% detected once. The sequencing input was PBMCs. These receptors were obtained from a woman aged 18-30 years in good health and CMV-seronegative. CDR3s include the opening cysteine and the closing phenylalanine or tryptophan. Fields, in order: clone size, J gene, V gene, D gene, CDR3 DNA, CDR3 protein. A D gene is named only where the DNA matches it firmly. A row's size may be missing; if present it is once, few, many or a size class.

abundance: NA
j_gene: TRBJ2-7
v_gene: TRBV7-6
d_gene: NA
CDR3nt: TGTGCCAGCAGCTCGGTAACCGGGACACCGACCTACGAGCAGTACTTC
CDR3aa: CASSSVTGTPTYEQYF

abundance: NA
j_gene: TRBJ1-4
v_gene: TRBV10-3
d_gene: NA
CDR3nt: TGTGCCATCAGTGATGGAACGGGAGAAAAACTGTTTTTT
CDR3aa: CAISDGTGEKLFF

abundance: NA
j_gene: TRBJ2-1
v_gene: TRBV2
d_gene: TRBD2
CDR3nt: TGTGCCAGCAAGGCTAGCGGGGCCCATGAGCAGTTCTTC
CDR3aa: CASKASGAHEQFF

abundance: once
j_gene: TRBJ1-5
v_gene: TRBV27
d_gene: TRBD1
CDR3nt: TGTGCCAGCAGGCCTGTACAGGGGGCCGGGTATAGCAATCAGCCCCAGCATTTT
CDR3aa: CASRPVQGAGYSNQPQHF

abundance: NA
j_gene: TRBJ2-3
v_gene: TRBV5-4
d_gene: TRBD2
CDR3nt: TGTGCCAGCAGCTTGACGCGGGGGGGCACAGATACGCAGTATTTT
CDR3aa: CASSLTRGGTDTQYF

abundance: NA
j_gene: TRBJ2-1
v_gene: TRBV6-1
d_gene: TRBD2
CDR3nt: TGTGCCAGCAGTGGCACAGGGACTAGAGTTTACAATGAGCAGTTCTTC
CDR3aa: CASSGTGTRVYNEQFF

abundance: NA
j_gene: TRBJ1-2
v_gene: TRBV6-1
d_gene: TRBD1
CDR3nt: TGTGCCAGCAGTGAAGCGGACAGGGGGCTTCCGGACTATGGCTACACCTTC
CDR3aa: CASSEADRGLPDYGYTF

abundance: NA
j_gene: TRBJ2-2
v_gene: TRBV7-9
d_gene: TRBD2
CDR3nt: TGTGCCAGCAGCCCCCGGGAGGGCTTGAGCACCGGGGAGCTGTTTTTT
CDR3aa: CASSPREGLSTGELFF

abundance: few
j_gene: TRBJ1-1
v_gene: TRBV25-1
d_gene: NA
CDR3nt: TGTGCCAGTCGGGTTTCCGGGACACTTGACACTGAAGCTTTCTTT
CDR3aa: CASRVSGTLDTEAFF

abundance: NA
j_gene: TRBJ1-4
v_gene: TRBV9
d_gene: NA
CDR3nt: TGTGCCAGCAGTAGAGGACAAGCAGACGAAAAACTGTTTTTT
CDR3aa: CASSRGQADEKLFF

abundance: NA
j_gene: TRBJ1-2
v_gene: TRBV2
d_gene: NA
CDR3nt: TGTGCCAGCAACCTAAGGGGAGGTAACTATGGCTACACCTTC
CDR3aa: CASNLRGGNYGYTF

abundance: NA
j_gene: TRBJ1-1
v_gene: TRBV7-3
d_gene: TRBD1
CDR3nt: TGTGCCAGCAGGAGGACAGGCCAGAACACTGAAGCTTTCTTT
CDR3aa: CASRRTGQNTEAFF

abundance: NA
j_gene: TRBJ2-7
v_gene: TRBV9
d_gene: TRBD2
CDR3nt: TGTGCCAGCAGCGTAGCTAGCGGAGACTACGAGCAGTACTTC
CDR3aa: CASSVASGDYEQYF

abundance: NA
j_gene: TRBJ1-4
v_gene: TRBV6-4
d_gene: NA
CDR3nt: TGTGCCAGCAGTCTAAACCACGGTTATAATGAAAAACTGTTTTTT
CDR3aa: CASSLNHGYNEKLFF

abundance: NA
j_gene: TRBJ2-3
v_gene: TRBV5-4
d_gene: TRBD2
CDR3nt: TGTGCCAGCAGCCATAAACTAGCGGGGGGCCCCCCAGATACGCAGTATTTT
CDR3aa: CASSHKLAGGPPDTQYF

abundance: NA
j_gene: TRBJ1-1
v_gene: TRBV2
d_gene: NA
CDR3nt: TGTGCCAGCAGTCGCGCGGGAGGCACTGAAGCTTTCTTT
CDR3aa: CASSRAGGTEAFF

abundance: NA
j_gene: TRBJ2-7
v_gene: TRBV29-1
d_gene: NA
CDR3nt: TGCAGCGTTGAAGGTGTAGGGAGCTCCTACGAGCAGTACTTC
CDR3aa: CSVEGVGSSYEQYF

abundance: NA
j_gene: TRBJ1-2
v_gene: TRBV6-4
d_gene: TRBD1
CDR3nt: TGTGCCAGCAGTCCACAGGGGCTGGATGGCTACACCTTC
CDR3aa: CASSPQGLDGYTF

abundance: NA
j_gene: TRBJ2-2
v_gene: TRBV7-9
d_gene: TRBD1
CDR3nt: TGTTCCAGCAGCACTGGGACAGCGAACACCGGGGAGCTGTTTTTT
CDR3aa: CSSSTGTANTGELFF

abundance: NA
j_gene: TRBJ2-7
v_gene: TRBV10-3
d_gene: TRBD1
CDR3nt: TGTGCCATCAGAGGGACAGGGAGCGAGCAGTACTTC
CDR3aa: CAIRGTGSEQYF

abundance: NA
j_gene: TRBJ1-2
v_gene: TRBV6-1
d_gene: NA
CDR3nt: TGTGCCAGCAGTGAACCGCCAGTCCCAGAGGTCTATGGCTACACCTTC
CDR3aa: CASSEPPVPEVYGYTF

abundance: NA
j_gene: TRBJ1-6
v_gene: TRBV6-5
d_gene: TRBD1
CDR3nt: TGTGCCAGCAGTTGGGGACAGCCTTATAATTCACCCCTCCACTTT
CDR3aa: CASSWGQPYNSPLHF

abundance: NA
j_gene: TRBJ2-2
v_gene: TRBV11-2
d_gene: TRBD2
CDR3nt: TGTGCCAGCAGTCCGACTAGCGGGGGTTGGGCCGGGGAGCTGTTTTTT
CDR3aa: CASSPTSGGWAGELFF

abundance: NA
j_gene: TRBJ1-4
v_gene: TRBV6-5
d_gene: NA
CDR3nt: TGTGCCAGCAGTTACCTGGCCGCAACTAATGAAAAACTGTTTTTT
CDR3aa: CASSYLAATNEKLFF

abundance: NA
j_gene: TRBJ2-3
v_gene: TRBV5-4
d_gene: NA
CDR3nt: TGTGCCAGCAGCCCTAGGACGGGGGGCACAGATACGCAGTATTTT
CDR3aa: CASSPRTGGTDTQYF

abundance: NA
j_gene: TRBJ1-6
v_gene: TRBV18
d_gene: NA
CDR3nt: TGTGCCAGCTCACCAGAAGTGGCCTCGCCCGTCCACTTT
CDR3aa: CASSPEVASPVHF

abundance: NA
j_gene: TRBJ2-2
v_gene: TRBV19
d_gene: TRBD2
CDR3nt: TGTGCCAGTAGTCGGTCTAGCGGCTACACCGGGGAGCTGTTTTTT
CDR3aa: CASSRSSGYTGELFF

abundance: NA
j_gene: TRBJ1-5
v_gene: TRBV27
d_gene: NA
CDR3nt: TGTGCCAGCAGTTTTATAGGGGGAGCTAGTCAGCCCCAGCATTTT
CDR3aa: CASSFIGGASQPQHF

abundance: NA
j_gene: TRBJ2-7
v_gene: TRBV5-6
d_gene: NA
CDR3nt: TGTGCCAGCAGCTTAGGTCGGGGCGAGCAGTACTTC
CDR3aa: CASSLGRGEQYF

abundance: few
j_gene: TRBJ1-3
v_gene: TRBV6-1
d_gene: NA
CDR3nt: TGTGCCAGCAGTGAGGGCCTACGTGGAAACACCATATATTTT
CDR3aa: CASSEGLRGNTIYF

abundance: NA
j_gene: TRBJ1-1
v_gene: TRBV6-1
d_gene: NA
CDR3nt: TGTGCCAGCAGTCAGGGCACTGAAGCTTTCTTT
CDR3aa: CASSQGTEAFF

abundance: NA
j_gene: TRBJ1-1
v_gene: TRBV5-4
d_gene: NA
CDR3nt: TGTGCCAGCAGCTTGCGGGGTCGGGAGACTGAAGCTTTCTTT
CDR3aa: CASSLRGRETEAFF

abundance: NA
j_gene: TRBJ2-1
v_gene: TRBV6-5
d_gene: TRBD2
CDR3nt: TGTGCCAGCAGTTATTCTCCGGGACTAGCCCCCAATGAGCAGTTCTTC
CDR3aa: CASSYSPGLAPNEQFF

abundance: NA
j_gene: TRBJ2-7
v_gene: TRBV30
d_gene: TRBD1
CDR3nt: TGTGCCTGGAGCCCGGGACAGTTCTACGAGCAGTACTTC
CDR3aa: CAWSPGQFYEQYF

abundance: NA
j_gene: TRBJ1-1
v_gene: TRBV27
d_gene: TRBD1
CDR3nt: TGTGCCAGCAGTGAACCGGGACAGGGAACTGAAGCTTTCTTT
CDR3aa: CASSEPGQGTEAFF

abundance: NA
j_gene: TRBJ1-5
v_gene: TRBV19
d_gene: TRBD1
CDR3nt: TGTGCCAGTAGTATCGGGACAGCTTTTAGCAATCAGCCCCAGCATTTT
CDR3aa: CASSIGTAFSNQPQHF

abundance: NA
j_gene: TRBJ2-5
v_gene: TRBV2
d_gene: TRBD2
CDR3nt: TGTGCCAGCATCCAAGGACTAGAAACCGAGACCCAGTACTTC
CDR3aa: CASIQGLETETQYF

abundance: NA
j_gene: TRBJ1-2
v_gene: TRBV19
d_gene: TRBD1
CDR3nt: TGTGCCAGTAGTACCCAAACCGGACAGGGCTATGGCTACACCTTC
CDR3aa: CASSTQTGQGYGYTF

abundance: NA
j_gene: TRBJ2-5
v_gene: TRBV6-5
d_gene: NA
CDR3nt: TGTGCCAGCAGTTACGGTGGAGGGGGCTACGAGACCCAGTACTTC
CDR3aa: CASSYGGGGYETQYF

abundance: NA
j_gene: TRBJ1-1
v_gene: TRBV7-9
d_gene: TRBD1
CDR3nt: TGTGCCAGCAACCCTGGGACAGCGAACACTGAAGCTTTCTTT
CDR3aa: CASNPGTANTEAFF

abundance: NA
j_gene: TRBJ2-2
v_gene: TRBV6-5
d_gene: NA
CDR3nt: TGTGCCAGCAGTTTACAGGGAGTAGTCCCCGGGGAGCTGTTTTTT
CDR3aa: CASSLQGVVPGELFF

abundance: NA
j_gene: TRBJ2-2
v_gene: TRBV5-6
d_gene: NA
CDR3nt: TGTGCCAGCTTACGAGGAAATTTTGGCACCGGGGAGCTGTTTTTT
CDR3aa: CASLRGNFGTGELFF

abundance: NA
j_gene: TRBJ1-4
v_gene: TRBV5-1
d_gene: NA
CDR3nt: TGCGCCAGCGGCGCCTCCGGGACTCGGGATGAAAAACTGTTTTTT
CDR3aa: CASGASGTRDEKLFF

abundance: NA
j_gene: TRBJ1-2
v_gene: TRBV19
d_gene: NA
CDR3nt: TGTGCCAGTAGTATCAATCAGGGAAACTATGGCTACACCTTC
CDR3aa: CASSINQGNYGYTF

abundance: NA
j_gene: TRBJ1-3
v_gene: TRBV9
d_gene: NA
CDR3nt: TGTGCCAGCAGCGCGGCACGGGGGAGACCTGGAAACACCATATATTTT
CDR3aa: CASSAARGRPGNTIYF

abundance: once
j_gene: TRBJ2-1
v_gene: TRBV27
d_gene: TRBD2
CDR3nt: TGTGCCAGCAAACAACTAGCGACCTACAATGAGCAGTTCTTC
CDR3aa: CASKQLATYNEQFF

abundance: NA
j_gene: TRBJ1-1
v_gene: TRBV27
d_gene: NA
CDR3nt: TGTGCCAGCAGTTTATCCTCACAGGCGTACACTGAAGCTTTCTTT
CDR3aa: CASSLSSQAYTEAFF

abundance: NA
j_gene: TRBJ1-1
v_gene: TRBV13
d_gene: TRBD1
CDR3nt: TGTGCCAGCAGCTTGGACAGGGGTGAAGCTTTCTTT
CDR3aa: CASSLDRGEAFF

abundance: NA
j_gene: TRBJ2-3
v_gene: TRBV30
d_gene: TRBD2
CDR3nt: TGTGCCTGGAGTGGAAAACTAGCGGGGGGTGCAGATACGCAGTATTTT
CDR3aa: CAWSGKLAGGADTQYF

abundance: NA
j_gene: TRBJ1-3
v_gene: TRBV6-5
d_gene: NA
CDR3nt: TGTGCCAGCAGTTACGGACAGACAGCCTATGGAAACACCATATATTTT
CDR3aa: CASSYGQTAYGNTIYF

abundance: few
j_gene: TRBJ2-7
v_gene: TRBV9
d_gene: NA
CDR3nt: TGTGCCAGCAGCCCCGGGACTTCCAGCGAGCAGTACTTC
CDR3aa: CASSPGTSSEQYF